Reported below is one TCR beta chain. Its cognate antigen is unknown. The record originates from a study of T cell responses to AZD1222 COVID-19 vaccine. The study's findings and limits: The study found Spike-specific TCR breadth and depth rose after two AZD1222 doses. Donors, mostly white British, included more females; clonal diversity was possibly underestimated. The reported proportion of spike-specific TCRs targeting unmutated variant regions was nearly half. Repertoire sampling was restricted to post-peak T cell response timepoints.

Assay: immunoSEQ multiplex PCR; the TCRdb copy retains only in-frame clones and omits some. The sample has tens of thousands of clones, 85% to 90% seen once. CDR1 and CDR2 (germline): SGDLS, YYNGEE. The length of the CDR3 is 14 residues. V was pared by 4 bases and J by 2 bases, with 3 bases of the junction left unmatched. The chain couples TRBV9 to TRBJ2-1; 7 nucleotides line up with TRBD1. The material was peripheral blood, obtained on day 0 of AZD1222 vaccination. The sequence came from an adult in good health. The CDR3, as DNA: TGTGCCAGCAGCCTTGACAGGGCCTACAATGAGCAGTTCTTC. Residues: CASSLDRAYNEQFF.